This T cell receptor beta chain was observed in a study of early T cells in non-severe SARS-CoV-2 infection. The wider study: Chains were unpaired, as sequencing was done on bulk RNA from unsorted whole blood.

As concerns this clonotype: Its antigen is still unknown.

This CDR3 is 15 amino acids long. Per germline, CDR1 MDHEN and CDR2 SYDVKM. Trimming removed 2 bases at V and 6 bases at J, with 17 bases between. Whole-study findings and limits: Private and CD4 specificities were missed by VDJdb matching, skewed to anti-spike CD8.

Attachment of unique molecular identifiers was made to individual cDNA molecules. One entry per CDR3 protein results from TCRdb running MiXCR on the 5' RACE reads. The table shows about 87,000 distinct CDR3 sequences, with roughly 15% occurring only once. The chain combines TRBV28 with TRBJ2-7, with D possibly TRBD1 on 6 matching bases. This receptor was identified in an adult who was a healthcare worker with PCR-confirmed SARS-CoV-2 infection or an uninfected control (not recorded which). What was sequenced was whole blood. Here the CDR3 DNA reads TGTGCCAGCAGTTTAGCGGCGCAGGGGTCTGGCGAGCAGTACTTC. It codes for CASSLAAQGSGEQYF.